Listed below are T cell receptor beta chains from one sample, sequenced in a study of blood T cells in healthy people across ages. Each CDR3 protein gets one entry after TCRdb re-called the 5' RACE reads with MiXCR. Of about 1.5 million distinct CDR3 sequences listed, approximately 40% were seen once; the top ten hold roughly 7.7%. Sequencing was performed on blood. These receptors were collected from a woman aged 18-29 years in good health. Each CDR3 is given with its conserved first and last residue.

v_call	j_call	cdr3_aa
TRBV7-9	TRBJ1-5	CASSRGTINQPQHF
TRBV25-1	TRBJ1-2	CASSESGTGGRSYTF
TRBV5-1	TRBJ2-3	CASSLQGAPDTQYF
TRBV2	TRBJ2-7	CASSVTFSSYEQYF
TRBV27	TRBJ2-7	CASSLLEGARYEQYF
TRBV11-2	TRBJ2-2	CASSLEPTGELFF
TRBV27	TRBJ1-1	CASSLNPGTGEKGEAFF
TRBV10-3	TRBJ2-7	CAISEGLAGAGEQYF
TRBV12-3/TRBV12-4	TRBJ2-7	CASSQSTGVNEQYF
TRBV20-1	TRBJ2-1	CSATTSGGPNIPNEQFF
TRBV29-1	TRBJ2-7	CSVAGTSGKYEQYF
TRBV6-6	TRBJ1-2	CASSDGDGSGYTF
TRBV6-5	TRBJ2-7	CASIRLANEQYF
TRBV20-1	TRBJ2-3	CSARDPGLAGGTQYF
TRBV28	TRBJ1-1	CASSLRVERTEAFF
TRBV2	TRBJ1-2	CASPADSNYGYTF
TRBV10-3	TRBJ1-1	CAISGGTENTEAFF
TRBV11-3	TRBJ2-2	CASSPGYGENTGELFF
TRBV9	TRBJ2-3	CASSVVGGYGTDTQYF
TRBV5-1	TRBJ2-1	CASSPPGTGAQLNEQFF
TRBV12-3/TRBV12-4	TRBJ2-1	CASSLWGEKENEQFF
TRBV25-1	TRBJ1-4	CASSELPAKLFF
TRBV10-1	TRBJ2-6	CASSESGSFSGANVLTF
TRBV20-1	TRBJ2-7	CSARGTSGGTSSYEQYF
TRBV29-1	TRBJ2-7	CSVRGWEGSSYEQYF
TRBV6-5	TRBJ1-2	CASSYSATGGYGYTF
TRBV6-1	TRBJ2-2	CASSEASGQGRAGELFF
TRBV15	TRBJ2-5	CATSPDLVGEQYF
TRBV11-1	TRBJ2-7	CASSPTGYYEQYF
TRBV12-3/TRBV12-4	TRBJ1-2	CASSLGEGRGYGYTF
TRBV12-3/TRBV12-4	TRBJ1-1	CASSFLGSIGQNTEAFF
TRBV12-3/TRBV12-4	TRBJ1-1	CASSFSRNTEAFF
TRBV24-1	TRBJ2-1	CATSDPAAGWDEQFF
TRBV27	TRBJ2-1	CASKEGLAGNEQFF
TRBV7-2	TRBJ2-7	CASSLVGGISYEQYF
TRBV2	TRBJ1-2	CASSPRQGHLYGYTF
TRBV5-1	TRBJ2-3	CASSLALGGSTDTQYF
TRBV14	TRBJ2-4	CASSQARSGAKNIQYF
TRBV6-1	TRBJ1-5	CASSGRRGRGENQPQHF
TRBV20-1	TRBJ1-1	CSASDRANTEAFF
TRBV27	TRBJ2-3	CASSLTQFTDTQYF
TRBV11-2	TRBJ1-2	CASSTGSNYGYTF
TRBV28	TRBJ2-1	CASNPGLAGGRSYNEQFF
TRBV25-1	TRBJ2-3	CASSDPLVDTQYF
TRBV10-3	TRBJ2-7	CAISDSRTSGNEQYF
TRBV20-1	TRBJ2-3	CSANRLAGSTDTQYF
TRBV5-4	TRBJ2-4	CASSLEVGENIQYF
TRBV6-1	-	CASSDVGLGEETQYF
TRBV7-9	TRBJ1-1	CASSSQGVVGTEAFF
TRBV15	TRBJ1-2	CATSRDRREGGYTF
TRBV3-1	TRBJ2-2	CASSQDASGGSYTGELFF
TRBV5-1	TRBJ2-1	CASSLDAGRAGSEQFF
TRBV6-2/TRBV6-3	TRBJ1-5	CASSYSSSAGRSNQPQHF
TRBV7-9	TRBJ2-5	CASSLDSPETQYF
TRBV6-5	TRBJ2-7	CASRQLYEQYF
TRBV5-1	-	CASSQTSGIYEQYF
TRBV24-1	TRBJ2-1	CATSDPTPPDNEQFF